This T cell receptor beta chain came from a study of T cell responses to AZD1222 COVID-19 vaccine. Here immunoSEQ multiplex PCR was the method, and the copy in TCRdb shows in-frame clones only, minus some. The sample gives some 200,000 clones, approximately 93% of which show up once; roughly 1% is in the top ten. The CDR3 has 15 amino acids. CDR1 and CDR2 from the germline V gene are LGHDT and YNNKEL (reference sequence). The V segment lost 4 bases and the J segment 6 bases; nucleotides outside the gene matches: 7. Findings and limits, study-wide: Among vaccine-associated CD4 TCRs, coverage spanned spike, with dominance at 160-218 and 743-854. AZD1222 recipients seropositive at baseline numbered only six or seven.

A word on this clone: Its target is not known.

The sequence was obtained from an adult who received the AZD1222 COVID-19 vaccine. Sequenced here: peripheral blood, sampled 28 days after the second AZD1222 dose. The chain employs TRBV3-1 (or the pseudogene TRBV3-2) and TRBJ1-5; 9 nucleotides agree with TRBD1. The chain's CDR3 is CASSPGQGSSQPQHF. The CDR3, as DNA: TGTGCCAGCAGCCCGGGACAGGGATCCTCTCAGCCCCAGCATTTT.